This T cell receptor beta chain was documented in a study of shared clonotypes between healthy human individuals. Clones were read by immunoSEQ multiplex PCR, and TCRdb kept only the in-frame ones, dropping some. This table holds about 610,000 clones, 97% found once. V trimming: 4 bases; J trimming: 6 bases; junction bases outside the gene matches: 6. Germline V gene data show CDR1 as MNHEY and CDR2 as SVGAGI. The CDR3 totals 13 residues. The chain uses TRBV6-5 and TRBJ2-7; TRBD1 agrees at 7 bases. This TCR was sampled from a woman younger than 45 in good health. The material sequenced was naive CD4+ T cells sorted from blood. Documented subset: CD45RA+ positively selected. CDR3: CASSLDRSSEQYF. The DNA of the CDR3 is TGTGCCAGCAGTTTGGACAGGTCGAGCGAGCAGTACTTC.